This TCR beta chain emerged from a study of CXCR3-negative and CXCR3-positive naive CD8 T cells. Study-level results: Naive CXCR3-positive cells had TRB CDR3s more hydrophobic than those of CXCR3-negative naive cells.

The method, 5' RACE with UMI labels, was used to prepare the TRB cDNA libraries. TCRdb reprocessed the 5' RACE reads; each CDR3 protein has one entry and no DNA is given. This repertoire includes 90,000 to 150,000 distinct CDR3 sequences. Worth noting for this clonotype: Its target is unknown.

This CDR3 comprises 12 residues. Germline V gives CDR1 PRHDT, CDR2 FYEKMQ (reference sequence). The source material was naive CXCR3+ CD8+ T cells from blood. Subset denoted: CD45RO-CCR7+CD27+CD95- naive CD8+ T cells expressing CXCR3 (TNR3+). This receptor was obtained from a human donor in good health. Some clones in this sample may be carry-over from other donors' samples. The J gene is TRBJ2-1, the V gene TRBV13; TCRdb's D call, TRBD2, is unchecked because there is no DNA. CDR3: CASSAEVGLVIF.